This T cell receptor beta chain comes out of a study of blood T cell repertoires in COVID-19. TCRdb's table, derived via immunoSEQ multiplex PCR, lists solely in-frame clones and lacks some. The table lists more than 200,000 clones, around 89% of them singletons. Germline CDR1 SNHLY, CDR2 FYNNEI. The CDR3 has 14 residues. V was clipped by 4 bases and J by 2 bases, with 9 bases between them. This TCR was sampled from a woman younger than 45 with COVID-19, enrolled during active disease. The chain employs TRBV2 and TRBJ1-5; possibly TRBD1 for D (6 bases). The sequencing sample was made of peripheral blood. The DNA of the CDR3 is TGTGCCAGCAGTGGGGGGGGCCGCAATCAGCCCCAGCATTTT. This codes for CASSGGGRNQPQHF.